A single sample gave rise to the 9 T cell receptor beta chains below, sequenced in a study of blood T cell repertoires in COVID-19. TCRdb's table, derived via immunoSEQ multiplex PCR, lists solely in-frame clones and lacks some. Among hundreds of thousands of clones, about 90% were seen once, and the ten largest hold about 2.2%. The sequenced sample consisted of peripheral blood. These receptors were obtained from a woman aged 30 to 39 who had recovered from COVID-19.

V is TRBV5-1 and J is TRBJ1-6; D may be TRBD1 (5 bases). This CDR3 contains 15 residues. The germline V and J ends were trimmed by 0 bases and 4 bases, with 8 bases remaining between them. Per germline, CDR1 SGHRS and CDR2 YFSETQ. The CDR3 here is CASSLGTSYNSPLHF. The CDR3, as DNA: TGCGCCAGCAGCTTGGGGACAAGTTATAATTCACCCCTCCACTTT.

This clone was picked up one time. V usage is TRBV6-9 and J usage is TRBJ2-1; D is possibly TRBD2 (5 bases). The CDR3 contains 14 residues. Trimming removed 4 bases from V and 9 bases from J, with 16 bases in between. CDR1 and CDR2 from the germline V gene are MNHGY and SVAAGI. This chain's CDR3 is CASSSQDLKVEQFF. Here the CDR3 DNA reads TGTGCCAGCAGTTCTCAGGACTTGAAGGTTGAGCAGTTCTTC.

This chain uses TRBV27 with TRBJ1-2; D is possibly TRBD1 (6 bases). V was trimmed by 0 bases and J by 2 bases, leaving 13 bases between them. This CDR3 has 16 amino acids. Germline V gives CDR1 MNHEY, CDR2 SMNVEV (reference sequence). CDR3 residues: CASSLSPDTGNYGYTF. The CDR3 nucleotides are TGTGCCAGCAGTTTATCGCCCGATACAGGGAACTATGGCTACACCTTC.

The rearrangement links TRBV7-2 to TRBJ2-3; 8 bases agree with TRBD2. Unmatched junction bases numbered 16, after V lost 1 base and J lost 7 bases. The CDR3 runs 18 residues. Germline CDR1 is SGHTA and CDR2 is FQGNSA. The CDR3 reads CASSLGPLAGELPYTQYF. In DNA, the CDR3 is TGTGCCAGCAGCTTAGGTCCCCTAGCGGGCGAACTACCGTATACGCAGTATTTT.

V usage is TRBV5-1 and J usage is TRBJ2-1; a weak D match, TRBD2 (7 bases). Germline V CDR1 and CDR2: SGHRS, YFSETQ. V gave up 2 bases and J gave up 3 bases, with 12 bases separating them. This CDR3 comprises 15 residues. The CDR3 DNA follows: TGCGCCAGCAGCTTTTCAGGGGAGGGCTACAATGAGCAGTTCTTC. Translation: CASSFSGEGYNEQFF.

The chain carries TRBV15 and TRBJ2-2; D is possibly TRBD2 (5 bases). V was cut by 3 bases and J by 0 bases, with 14 bases left in between. Germline lookup yields CDR1 LNHNV and CDR2 YYDKDF (reference sequence). The CDR3 sequence is 17 residues long. CDR3 amino acids: CATSRRRTDSNTGELFF. CDR3 DNA: TGTGCCACCAGCAGGAGGAGGACGGATTCGAACACCGGGGAGCTGTTTTTT.

The table lists this clone with a count of one. This rearrangement joins TRBV9 to TRBJ2-1; 9 bases match TRBD2. The J segment lost 4 bases and the V segment lost 4 bases, leaving 6 bases of the junction unmatched. The CDR3 runs 15 residues. Germline V lookup: CDR1 SGDLS, CDR2 YYNGEE. CDR3 in amino acids: CASSLAGLGYNEQFF. The CDR3, as DNA: TGTGCCAGCAGCCTAGCGGGATTGGGTTACAATGAGCAGTTCTTC. Supplemented by reference TRBV9 and TRBJ2-1, the full variable domain reads DSGVTQTPKHLITATGQRVTLRCSPRSGDLSVYWYQQSLDQGLQFLIQYYNGEERAKGNILERFSAQQFPDLHSELNLSSLELGDSALYFCASSLAGLGYNEQFFGPGTRLTVL.

The rearrangement uses TRBV4-1 and TRBJ2-1; 9 positions match TRBD1. This CDR3 has 15 amino acids. Losses at the gene ends were 3 bases for V and 7 bases for J; bases not matched to a gene: 7. Germline V lookup: CDR1 MGHRA, CDR2 YSYEKL. This chain's CDR3 is CASSQPGQGKNEQFF. DNA for the CDR3: TGCGCCAGCAGCCAGCCGGGACAGGGAAAGAATGAGCAGTTCTTC.

The rearrangement links TRBV28 to TRBJ2-7; TRBD1 aligns across 7 bases. Unmatched junction bases numbered 12, after V lost 5 bases and J lost 2 bases. CDR1 is MDHEN, CDR2 SYDVKM, per germline. The CDR3 runs 16 residues. Here the CDR3 DNA reads TGTGCCAGCAGTCCTATTACAGGGGAAGCGGCCTACGAGCAGTACTTC. As protein: CASSPITGEAAYEQYF. The full variable domain, with the rest looked up from reference TRBV28 and TRBJ2-7, is DVKVTQSSRYLVKRTGEKVFLECVQDMDHENMFWYRQDPGLGLRLIYFSYDVKMKEKGDIPEGYSVSREKKERFSLILESASTNQTSMYLCASSPITGEAAYEQYFGPGTRLTVT.